This TCR beta chain was profiled in a study of blood T cell repertoires in COVID-19. Across the whole study: The United States, Italy and Spain were the sources of the acute and convalescent COVID-19 samples. The analysed material was cDNA or gDNA that came from T cells, B-cell-depleted T cells, or PBMCs.

Generated by immunoSEQ multiplex PCR, the TCRdb table keeps only in-frame clones and is missing some. The repertoire holds about 340,000 clones, with 65% to 90% as singletons. The CDR3 consists of 13 residues. Trimming removed 9 bases at V and 0 bases at J, with 11 bases between. The germline gives CDR1 MNHEY, CDR2 SVGAGI. Sample: peripheral blood. The chain couples TRBV6-5 to TRBJ2-5; D call uncertain. The receptor was isolated from a woman in her sixties with COVID-19, enrolled during active disease. CDR3 bases: TGTGCCAGTGCGCGGCTGTACCAAGAGACCCAGTACTTC. This codes for CASARLYQETQYF.